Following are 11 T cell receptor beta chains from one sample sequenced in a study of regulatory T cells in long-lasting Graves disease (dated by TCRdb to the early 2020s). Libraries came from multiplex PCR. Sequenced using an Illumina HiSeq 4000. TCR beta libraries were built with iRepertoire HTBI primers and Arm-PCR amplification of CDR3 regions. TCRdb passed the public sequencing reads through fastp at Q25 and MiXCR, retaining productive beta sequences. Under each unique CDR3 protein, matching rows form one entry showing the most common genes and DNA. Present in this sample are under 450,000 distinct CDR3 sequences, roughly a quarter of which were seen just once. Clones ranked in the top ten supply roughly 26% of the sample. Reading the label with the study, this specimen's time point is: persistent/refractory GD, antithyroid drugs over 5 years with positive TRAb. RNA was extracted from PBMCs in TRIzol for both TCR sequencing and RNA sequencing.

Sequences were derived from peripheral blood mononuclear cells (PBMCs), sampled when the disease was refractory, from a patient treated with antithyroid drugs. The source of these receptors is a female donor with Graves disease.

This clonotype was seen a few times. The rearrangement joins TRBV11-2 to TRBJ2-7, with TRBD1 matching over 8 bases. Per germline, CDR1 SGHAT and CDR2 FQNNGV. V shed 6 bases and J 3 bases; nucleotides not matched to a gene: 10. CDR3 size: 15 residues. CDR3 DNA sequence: TGTGCCAGCAGGCATTCCGGGACAGGTCTCTACGAGCAGTACTTC. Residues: CASRHSGTGLYEQYF. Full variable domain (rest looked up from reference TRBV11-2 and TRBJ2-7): EAGVAQSPRYKIIEKRQSVAFWCNPISGHATLYWYQQILGQGPKLLIQFQNNGVVDDSQLPKDRFSAERLKGVDSTLKIQPAKLEDSAVYLCASRHSGTGLYEQYFGPGTRLTVT.

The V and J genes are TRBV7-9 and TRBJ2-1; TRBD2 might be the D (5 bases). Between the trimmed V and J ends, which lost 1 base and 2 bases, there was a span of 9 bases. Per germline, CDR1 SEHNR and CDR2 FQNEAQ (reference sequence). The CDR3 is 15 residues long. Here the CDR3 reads CASSLGGLTYNEQFF. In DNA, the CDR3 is TGTGCCAGCAGCTTAGGCGGGCTAACCTACAATGAGCAGTTCTTC.

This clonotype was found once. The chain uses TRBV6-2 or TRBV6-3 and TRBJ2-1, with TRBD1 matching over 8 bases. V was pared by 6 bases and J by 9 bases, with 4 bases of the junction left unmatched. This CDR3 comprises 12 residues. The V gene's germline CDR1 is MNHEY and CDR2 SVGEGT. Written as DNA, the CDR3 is TGTGCCAGCAGCACGGACAGGGTTGAGCAGTTCTTC. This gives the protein CASSTDRVEQFF.

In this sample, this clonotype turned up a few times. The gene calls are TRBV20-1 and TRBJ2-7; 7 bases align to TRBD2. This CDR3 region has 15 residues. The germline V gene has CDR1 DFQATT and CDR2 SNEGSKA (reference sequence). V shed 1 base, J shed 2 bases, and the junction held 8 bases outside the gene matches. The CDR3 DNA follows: TGCAGTGCTAGAGGGGCGGCTAGCGGTACCTACGAGCAGTACTTC. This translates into CSARGAASGTYEQYF.

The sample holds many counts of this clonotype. The CDR3 is CASSFGKGGMETQYF. Here the CDR3 DNA reads TGTGCCAGCAGTTTTGGTAAAGGGGGGATGGAGACCCAGTACTTC. This sequence joins TRBV12-3 or TRBV12-4 and TRBJ2-5, with D perhaps TRBD1 or TRBD2 (6 bases each). Trimming stripped 3 bases from V and 5 bases from J, with 16 bases between. This CDR3 contains 15 residues.

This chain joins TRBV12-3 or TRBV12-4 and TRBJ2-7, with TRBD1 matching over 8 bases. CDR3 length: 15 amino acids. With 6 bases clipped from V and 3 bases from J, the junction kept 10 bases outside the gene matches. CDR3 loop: CASRAGTGLLYEQYF. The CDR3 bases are TGTGCCAGCAGGGCGGGGACAGGACTGCTCTACGAGCAGTACTTC.

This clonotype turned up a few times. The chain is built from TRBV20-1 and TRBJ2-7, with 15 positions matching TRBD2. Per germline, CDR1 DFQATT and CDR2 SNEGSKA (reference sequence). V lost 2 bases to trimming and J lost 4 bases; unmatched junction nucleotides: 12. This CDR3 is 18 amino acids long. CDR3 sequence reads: CSARPGLAGGPFFYEQYF. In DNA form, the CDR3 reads TGCAGTGCTAGACCTGGACTAGCGGGAGGGCCGTTTTTTTACGAGCAGTACTTC.

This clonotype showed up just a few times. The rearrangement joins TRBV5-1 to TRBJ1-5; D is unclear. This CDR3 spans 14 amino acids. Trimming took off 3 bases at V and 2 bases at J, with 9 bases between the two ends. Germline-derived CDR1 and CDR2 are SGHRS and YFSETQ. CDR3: CASSYQGGNQPQHF. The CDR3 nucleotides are TGCGCCAGCAGCTATCAAGGAGGCAATCAGCCCCAGCATTTT.

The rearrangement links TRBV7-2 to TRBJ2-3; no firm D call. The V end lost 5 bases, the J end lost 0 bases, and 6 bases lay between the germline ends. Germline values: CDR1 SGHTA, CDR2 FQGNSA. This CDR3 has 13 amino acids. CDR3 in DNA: TGTGCCAGCAGCGCACCGAGCACAGATACGCAGTATTTT. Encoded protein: CASSAPSTDTQYF.

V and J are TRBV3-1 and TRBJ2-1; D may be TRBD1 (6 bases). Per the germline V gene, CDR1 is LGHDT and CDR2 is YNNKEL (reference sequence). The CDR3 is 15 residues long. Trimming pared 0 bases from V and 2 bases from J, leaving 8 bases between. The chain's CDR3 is CASSQEGAAYNEQFF. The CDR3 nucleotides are TGTGCCAGCAGCCAAGAGGGGGCGGCCTACAATGAGCAGTTCTTC.

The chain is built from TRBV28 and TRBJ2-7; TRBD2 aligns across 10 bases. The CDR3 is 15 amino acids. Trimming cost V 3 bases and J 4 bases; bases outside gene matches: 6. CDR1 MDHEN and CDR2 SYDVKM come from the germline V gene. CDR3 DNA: TGTGCCAGCAGTTTCCAAGCGGGAGGGTTGTACGAGCAGTACTTC. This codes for CASSFQAGGLYEQYF. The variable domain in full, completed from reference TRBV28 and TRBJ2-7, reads DVKVTQSSRYLVKRTGEKVFLECVQDMDHENMFWYRQDPGLGLRLIYFSYDVKMKEKGDIPEGYSVSREKKERFSLILESASTNQTSMYLCASSFQAGGLYEQYFGPGTRLTVT.